Each of the 32 T cell receptor beta chains below was sequenced from the same sample in a study of beta chain features in type 1 diabetes. The whole isolated RNA underwent reverse transcription, so sequencing captured expressed TCRB transcripts. Profiled with immunoSEQ multiplex PCR; TCRdb holds only in-frame clones, not every one. The sample contains about 180,000 clones, approximately 13% of which appear only once. Sequencing was carried out using central memory CD4+ T cells from blood. These receptor sequences come from a woman aged 18-29 years in good health.

This clone was observed a few times. V usage is TRBV30 and J usage is TRBJ2-2, with TRBD2 matching 11 bases. From germline, CDR1 is GTSNPN and CDR2 SVGIG (reference sequence). V was pared by 2 bases and J by 5 bases, with 10 bases of the junction left unmatched. This CDR3 is built from 17 residues. The CDR3 coding sequence is TGTGCCTGGAGTAATCAGCTAGCGGGAGGTTGGACCGGGGAGCTGTTTTTT. Protein sequence: CAWSNQLAGGWTGELFF.

This clone has a handful of counts. The chain has TRBV7-9 and TRBJ2-5; 7 bases align to TRBD1. Trimming took 0 bases from V and 5 from J; bases not matched to a gene: 0. The CDR3 length is 13 residues. Looked up from germline, CDR1 is SEHNR and CDR2 is FQNEAQ (reference sequence). The CDR3 sequence is CASSLATGETQYF. The CDR3 DNA is TGTGCCAGCAGCTTAGCGACAGGGGAGACCCAGTACTTC.

The rearrangement links TRBV28 to TRBJ1-1; possible D gene TRBD1, 5 bases. The CDR3 loop spans 14 amino acids. Trimming took off 6 bases at V and 5 bases at J, with 16 bases between the two ends. Per the germline V gene, CDR1 is MDHEN and CDR2 is SYDVKM. CDR3 protein: CASRWGVSGTEAFF. As DNA, the CDR3 is TGTGCCAGCAGGTGGGGGGTGAGTGGAACTGAAGCTTTCTTT.

This clone has only one observation. Other DNA variants within this sample encode the same CDR3. This chain links TRBV28 with TRBJ1-2, with D tentatively TRBD1 (5 bases). Per germline, CDR1 MDHEN and CDR2 SYDVKM. V gave up 3 bases and J gave up 4 bases, with 9 bases separating them. This CDR3 contains 13 residues. This CDR3 is CASSFGQGYGYTF. CDR3 in DNA: TGTGCCAGCAGTTTCGGGCAGGGCTATGGCTACACCTTC.

This clone came up a few times. V gene TRBV28 combines with J gene TRBJ1-1; no clear D gene. The CDR3 has 12 amino acids. Germline lookup yields CDR1 MDHEN and CDR2 SYDVKM. V dropped 7 bases and J dropped 8 bases, with 14 bases sitting between them. CDR3 protein: CASILPPGEAFF. For the CDR3, the DNA is TGTGCCAGCATCCTTCCCCCGGGGGAAGCTTTCTTT.

Only a few counts were recorded for this clone. The chain is built from TRBV28 and TRBJ2-6, with D possibly TRBD1 on 5 matching bases. The V gene lost 5 bases and the J gene lost 4 bases, with 21 bases spanning the gap. The CDR3 spans 18 residues. In germline, CDR1 is MDHEN, CDR2 SYDVKM. CDR3: CASSGHPSGVRGANVLTF. DNA for the CDR3: TGTGCCAGCAGTGGACACCCTTCTGGGGTCCGAGGGGCCAACGTCCTGACTTTC.

This clone was found a few times. The chain is built from TRBV2 and TRBJ1-5; D remains unclear. CDR1 SNHLY and CDR2 FYNNEI come from the germline V gene. The CDR3 consists of 14 residues. V lost 3 bases and J lost 0, with 6 bases in between. CDR3 DNA: TGTGCCAGCAGTGACAGGTATAGCAATCAGCCCCAGCATTTT. This gives the protein CASSDRYSNQPQHF.

There are a few counts of this clone. The chain combines TRBV28 with TRBJ2-4; D is unclear. The germline V gene encodes CDR1 MDHEN and CDR2 SYDVKM. The length of the CDR3 is 14 residues. Trimming left V 3 bases short and J 8 bases short, with 14 bases between. The CDR3 DNA is TGTGCCAGCAGTTTGTCGGGTAGTAGACACATTCAGTACTTC. Translating gives CASSLSGSRHIQYF.

V is TRBV30 and J is TRBJ2-7, with 11 bases aligning to TRBD2. The junction had 8 bases not matched to a gene; V was cut back by 0 bases and J by 1 base. The germline gives CDR1 GTSNPN, CDR2 SVGIG (reference sequence). The length of the CDR3 is 17 residues. CDR3 amino acids: CAWSVPYASGRSYEQYF. The CDR3 coding sequence is TGTGCCTGGAGTGTACCCTACGCTAGCGGGAGGTCCTACGAGCAGTACTTC.

Remarks on this clone: The sample holds other DNA sequences that translate to the same CDR3. J is TRBJ1-1 and V is TRBV5-1; D is uncertain. Germline V lookup: CDR1 SGHRS, CDR2 YFSETQ. The CDR3 loop spans 13 amino acids. V dropped 2 bases and J dropped 3 bases, with 8 bases sitting between them. CDR3 loop: CASSFGGYTEAFF. The DNA of the CDR3 is TGCGCCAGCAGCTTTGGAGGGTACACTGAAGCTTTCTTT.

The chain carries TRBV28 and TRBJ2-5; 7 positions match TRBD1. Trimming took 4 bases from V and 5 from J; bases not matched to a gene: 10. The germline CDR1 and CDR2 sequences are MDHEN and SYDVKM. This CDR3 is built from 15 residues. This CDR3 is CASSYGQVVGETQYF. The CDR3 DNA sequence: TGTGCCAGCAGTTACGGACAGGTTGTTGGGGAGACCCAGTACTTC.

Only a few counts were recorded for this clone. The chain joins TRBV25-1 to TRBJ1-5; the D gene is possibly TRBD1 (5 bases). Looked up from germline, CDR1 is MGHDK and CDR2 is SYGVNS. This CDR3 is 15 amino acids long. Trimming took off 3 bases at V and 6 bases at J, with 15 bases between the two ends. CDR3 protein: CASSDTGTATQPQHF. Here the CDR3 DNA reads TGTGCCAGCAGTGACACCGGGACTGCTACTCAGCCCCAGCATTTT.

The chain joins TRBV2 to TRBJ2-1; D is possibly TRBD1 (5 bases). The CDR3 is 15 amino acids. Germline assignment: CDR1 SNHLY and CDR2 FYNNEI. Trimming removed 3 bases from V and 2 bases from J, with 11 bases in between. CDR3 amino acids: CASSEMTATYNEQFF. DNA of the CDR3: TGTGCCAGCAGTGAGATGACAGCTACCTACAATGAGCAGTTCTTC.

This clone was seen only a few times. The V gene is TRBV7-7, the J gene TRBJ2-1; TRBD2 is a possible D gene (6 bases). CDR3 length: 15 residues. The V end was cut by 1 base, the J end by 8 bases, with 15 bases between. CDR1 and CDR2 (germline): SSHAT, FNYEAQ (reference sequence). The CDR3 loop reads CASSLDSGARDEQFF. In DNA form, the CDR3 reads TGTGCCAGCAGCTTAGATAGCGGAGCGCGGGATGAGCAGTTCTTC.

There are a few counts of this clone. V usage is TRBV11-2 and J usage is TRBJ2-4; 12 bases agree with TRBD2. The CDR3 sequence is 19 residues long. After removal of 2 bases from V and 0 bases from J, the junction contained 8 bases not matched to a gene. Germline CDR1 reads SGHAT; CDR2 reads FQNNGV. CDR3 loop: CASSLSLAGGPGAKNIQYF. In DNA, the CDR3 is TGTGCCAGCAGCTTAAGTCTAGCGGGAGGGCCGGGAGCCAAAAACATTCAGTACTTC.

The chain couples TRBV2 to TRBJ2-1; TRBD1 agrees at 10 bases. Germline values: CDR1 SNHLY, CDR2 FYNNEI. Trimming cost V 1 base and J 10 bases; bases outside gene matches: 7. There are 15 residues in the CDR3. The CDR3 DNA reads as TGTGCCAGCAGTGAAGGACAGGGGGCGCTTGGGGAGCAGTTCTTC. Translated, it gives CASSEGQGALGEQFF.

The chain links TRBV23-1 to TRBJ1-1; TRBD1 agrees at 9 bases. TRBV23-1 is an ORF; its function is uncertain. The CDR3 sequence is 18 residues long. Losses at the gene ends were 0 bases for V and 3 bases for J; bases not matched to a gene: 11. Written as DNA, the CDR3 is TGCGCCAGCAGTCAATCGACAGGGGGGAAAAGCGGGGACACTGAAGCTTTCTTT. The encoded protein is CASSQSTGGKSGDTEAFF.

This clone was observed a handful of times. The junction departs from the called germline gene at one end, perhaps through a read error. This chain connects TRBV11-2 to TRBJ2-1, with 9 bases matching TRBD1. Looked up from germline, CDR1 is SGHAT and CDR2 is FQNNGV. The CDR3 contains 15 residues. CDR3 amino acids: CASSQVTGTGNEQFF. The CDR3 bases are TGCGCCAGCAGCCAAGTCACCGGGACAGGGAATGAGCAGTTCTTC.

The table lists this clone with a few counts. The J gene is TRBJ2-1, the V gene TRBV7-2; 9 bases align to TRBD2. Germline V lookup: CDR1 SGHTA, CDR2 FQGNSA. CDR3 length equals 15 residues. V trimming: 4 bases; J trimming: 4 bases; junction bases outside the gene matches: 5. As DNA, the CDR3 is TGTGCCAGCAGCTCTAGCGGGGAGCAATACAATGAGCAGTTCTTC. This sequence encodes CASSSSGEQYNEQFF.

CDR3 residues: CSVGPGTYEQYF. Here the CDR3 DNA reads TGCAGCGTTGGTCCCGGGACCTACGAGCAGTACTTC. The chain couples TRBV29-1 to TRBJ2-7; D possibly corresponds to TRBD2 (5 bases). CDR3 length: 12 residues. Deletions cut 4 bases from V and 2 bases from J, with 9 bases between. Germline CDR1 and CDR2: SQVTM and ANQGSEA.

This clone was observed a handful of times. CDR3 loop: CASSGGVYNEQFF. The CDR3 bases are TGTGCCAGCAGTGGGGGAGTCTACAATGAGCAGTTCTTC. The rearrangement joins TRBV6-4 to TRBJ2-1, with a weak D call TRBD2 (5 bases). Germline CDR1 reads MRHNA; CDR2 reads SNTAGT. Trimming took 4 bases from V and 3 from J, leaving 7 bases between them. This CDR3 has 13 amino acids.

This clone has only a few counts. The chain has TRBV5-8 and TRBJ1-5; D remains ambiguous. The CDR3 sequence is 14 residues long. Germline-derived CDR1 and CDR2 are SGHTS and YDEGEE. V was trimmed by 3 bases and J by 1 base, leaving 8 bases between them. The CDR3 coding sequence is TGTGCCAGCAGCTCTCCGAGGAGCAATCAGCCCCAGCATTTT. This translates into CASSSPRSNQPQHF. Variable domain in full (rest from reference TRBV5-8 and TRBJ1-5): EAGVTQSPTHLIKTRGQQATLRCSPISGHTSVYWYQQALGLGLQFLLWYDEGEERNRGNFPPRFSGRQFPNYSSELNVNALELEDSALYLCASSSPRSNQPQHFGDGTRLSIL.

The sample holds a few counts of this clone. This chain uses TRBV9 with TRBJ2-2; perhaps TRBD1 as D (6 bases). This CDR3 is 15 amino acids long. Germline CDR1 and CDR2: SGDLS and YYNGEE. V was shortened by 4 bases and J by 3 bases, with 13 bases between the two germline ends. CDR3 nucleotides: TGTGCCAGCAGCCCCCAGGGGCTCTACACCGGGGAGCTGTTTTTT. It specifies CASSPQGLYTGELFF. The entire variable domain, with the rest obtained from reference TRBV9 and TRBJ2-2, is as follows: DSGVTQTPKHLITATGQRVTLRCSPRSGDLSVYWYQQSLDQGLQFLIQYYNGEERAKGNILERFSAQQFPDLHSELNLSSLELGDSALYFCASSPQGLYTGELFFGEGSRLTVL.

This clone was seen only a few times. CDR3 coding DNA: TGTGCCAGCAGTAGCGGGAGGGTAACCTCCGCGACCCAGTACTTC. Protein product: CASSSGRVTSATQYF. The rearrangement uses TRBV28 and TRBJ2-5; 10 nucleotides match TRBD2. The CDR3 is 15 amino acids. V lost 5 bases to trimming and J lost 7 bases; unmatched junction nucleotides: 10. Looked up from germline, CDR1 is MDHEN and CDR2 is SYDVKM.

This chain links TRBV19 with TRBJ1-1, with unresolved D. Germline CDR1 reads LNHDA; CDR2 reads SQIVND (reference sequence). The CDR3 sequence is 14 residues long. Trimming removed 3 bases from V and 1 base from J, with 9 bases in between. CDR3 DNA: TGTGCCAGTAGTATCTCAGTTACGAACACTGAAGCTTTCTTT. Translated: CASSISVTNTEAFF.

This chain links TRBV27 with TRBJ1-2; possible D gene TRBD1, 6 bases. The V end was cut by 8 bases, the J end by 8 bases, with 24 bases between. This CDR3 is built from 15 residues. Germline CDR1 is MNHEY and CDR2 is SMNVEV (reference sequence). This chain's CDR3 is CASASGDTVWRGYTF. The DNA of the CDR3 is TGTGCCAGCGCTAGCGGGGACACTGTTTGGAGGGGCTACACCTTC.

This chain connects TRBV29-1 to TRBJ2-3; TRBD2 matches at 7 bases. V lost 6 bases, J lost 4 bases, and 7 bases stayed unmatched. CDR3 length: 13 amino acids. Germline V CDR1 and CDR2: SQVTM, ANQGSEA. The CDR3 is CSVPGLSSDTQYF. In DNA, the CDR3 is TGCAGCGTGCCGGGACTATCGTCAGATACGCAGTATTTT.

This clone showed up just a few times. This chain connects TRBV4-3 to TRBJ2-1; the match to TRBD2 covers 10 bases. The J segment lost 6 bases and the V segment lost 1 base, leaving 9 bases of the junction unmatched. Germline values: CDR1 LGHNA, CDR2 YSLEER. This CDR3 spans 17 amino acids. CDR3 in DNA: TGCGCCAGCAGCCAAGCCCCCCTAGCGGGAGCGCGCAATGAGCAGTTCTTC. This gives the protein CASSQAPLAGARNEQFF.

This clone has just a few counts. V usage is TRBV23-1 and J usage is TRBJ2-7; 8 bases are shared with TRBD1. TRBV23-1 is an open reading frame, and its role is uncertain. Trimming took 7 bases from V and 1 from J; bases not matched to a gene: 15. The CDR3 is 17 amino acids. CDR3 protein: CASIPPGRDRRSYEQYF. CDR3 sequence (DNA): TGCGCCAGCATTCCCCCCGGCCGGGACAGGCGATCCTACGAGCAGTACTTC.

As regards this clone: The same CDR3 is also encoded by other DNA sequences in this sample. J is TRBJ1-1 and V is TRBV7-2; D unclear. V lost 1 base and J lost 2, with 5 bases in between. Germline CDR1 is SGHTA and CDR2 is FQGNSA. This CDR3 has 13 amino acids. CDR3 in DNA: TGTGCCAGCAGCTTAGGGAGAAACACTGAAGCTTTCTTT. This encodes CASSLGRNTEAFF.

This sequence joins TRBV2 and TRBJ2-5, with 10 bases matching TRBD1. CDR1 and CDR2 (germline): SNHLY, FYNNEI. J lost 6 bases, V lost 5 bases, and 3 bases had no gene match. This CDR3 spans 13 amino acids. CDR3 protein: CASSPGQGQTQYF. CDR3 bases: TGTGCCAGCAGTCCGGGACAGGGGCAGACCCAGTACTTC.

The rearrangement links TRBV7-9 to TRBJ2-3; D possibly corresponds to TRBD1 (6 bases). Germline values: CDR1 SEHNR, CDR2 FQNEAQ (reference sequence). V dropped 5 bases and J dropped 1 base, with 13 bases sitting between them. The CDR3 loop spans 15 amino acids. The CDR3 DNA reads as TGTGCCAGCAGCCCAGGGGAAGGGGGCACAGATACGCAGTATTTT. Its translation: CASSPGEGGTDTQYF.